Below are 32 T cell receptor beta chains sequenced from a single sample in a study of response to subunit inactivated influenza vaccine (dated 2018 in TCRdb). Library prep was done by RT-PCR. TCRdb records Illumina HiSeq 2500 as the sequencer. TCRdb reanalyzed the raw reads on its own, using fastp at Q25 for trimming and MiXCR for clone calling, and kept in-frame beta chains. Rows merge per CDR3 protein into single entries with the most common DNA and genes. The sample table shows around 650,000 distinct CDR3 sequences, and around 14% are seen once. The top ten clonotypes cover around 10% of the sample. Sequenced material: PBMCs from blood, taken about 11 days after vaccination. All receptors derive from a middle-aged man who received an inactivated influenza vaccine. Donor details come from another sample of the same person, matched by shared clones.

This clonotype was observed a handful of times. This chain connects TRBV4-1 to TRBJ1-5; TRBD1 agrees at 8 bases. The CDR3 has 14 amino acids. Germline-derived CDR1 and CDR2 are MGHRA and YSYEKL. The V and J ends lost 4 bases and 6 bases, in that order; junction bases with no gene match: 5. The CDR3 here is CASSPRQGSQPQHF. As DNA, the CDR3 is TGCGCCAGCAGCCCGCGACAGGGGAGTCAGCCCCAGCATTTT.

This clonotype has just a few counts. This rearrangement joins TRBV20-1 to TRBJ2-1; possible D gene TRBD2, 5 bases. This CDR3 contains 11 residues. Germline CDR1 and CDR2: DFQATT and SNEGSKA (reference sequence). V lost 5 bases and J lost 9, with 11 bases in between. CDR3 sequence (DNA): TGCAGTGCTCGGGAAAACGGTGAGCAGTTCTTC. It translates to CSARENGEQFF.

The genes are TRBV20-1 and TRBJ1-6; 7 bases agree with TRBD1. The junction had 14 bases not matched to a gene; V was cut back by 6 bases and J by 9 bases. The germline V gene encodes CDR1 DFQATT and CDR2 SNEGSKA (reference sequence). This CDR3 spans 15 amino acids. CDR3 sequence (DNA): TGCAGTGCCACGACACAGGACAGGCGGAGTTCACCCCTCCACTTT. As protein: CSATTQDRRSSPLHF.

This clonotype has a handful of counts. J is TRBJ2-7 and V is TRBV6-1; possible D gene TRBD1, 5 bases. Between the trimmed V and J ends, which lost 7 bases and 0 bases, there was a span of 13 bases. Germline V gene lookup returns CDR1 MNHNS and CDR2 SASEGT. The CDR3 length is 14 residues. CDR3 nucleotide sequence: TGTGCCAGCACCCCCACAGGTTACTCCTACGAGCAGTACTTC. Translating gives CASTPTGYSYEQYF.

This clonotype was seen a few times. This sequence joins TRBV12-3 or TRBV12-4 and TRBJ2-1; 7 positions agree with TRBD2. V was pared by 7 bases and J by 2 bases, with 5 bases of the junction left unmatched. CDR3 length: 14 amino acids. The CDR3 DNA is TGTGCCAGCACCCTTCGGGGGGCCTACAATGAGCAGTTCTTC. This translates into CASTLRGAYNEQFF.

This clonotype was observed a few times. The J gene is TRBJ2-4, the V gene TRBV2, with D uncertain. V was shortened by 3 bases and J by 11 bases, with 17 bases between the two germline ends. The CDR3 extends over 14 amino acids. The germline CDR1 and CDR2 sequences are SNHLY and FYNNEI. This CDR3 reads CASSEDHSIVVQYF. As DNA, the CDR3 is TGTGCCAGCAGTGAGGATCATTCGATTGTGGTTCAGTACTTC.

V usage is TRBV29-1 and J usage is TRBJ2-5, with a possible D match to TRBD1 (5 bases). CDR1 SQVTM and CDR2 ANQGSEA come from the germline V gene. V was pared by 4 bases and J by 9 bases, with 18 bases between. This CDR3 region has 13 residues. The CDR3 bases are TGCAGCGTTGTGGTCCTGATTTTGGGGCCCCAGTACTTC. Translated, it gives CSVVVLILGPQYF.

This clonotype was counted a few times. The chain is built from TRBV27 and TRBJ2-7, with 8 nucleotides matching TRBD1. The germline V gene has CDR1 MNHEY and CDR2 SMNVEV (reference sequence). V shed 3 bases and J 7 bases; nucleotides not matched to a gene: 5. The CDR3 is made up of 13 amino acids. The CDR3 sequence: CASSFGRGQEQYF. The CDR3 nucleotides read TGTGCCAGCAGTTTTGGCAGGGGGCAAGAGCAGTACTTC.

The chain has TRBV7-9 and TRBJ2-7, with 9 bases aligning to TRBD1. Germline V gene sequence: CDR1 SEHNR, CDR2 FQNEAQ (reference sequence). The V segment lost 5 bases and the J segment 6 bases; nucleotides outside the gene matches: 14. The CDR3 runs 16 residues. The CDR3 protein is CASSTPGTGLVGEQYF. The CDR3 nucleotides read TGTGCCAGCAGCACCCCCGGGACAGGGTTAGTCGGCGAGCAGTACTTC.

This clonotype ranks as medium-sized. V is TRBV7-2 and J is TRBJ2-7, with 8 bases aligning to TRBD2. Trimming at V came to 5 bases and at J to 2 bases, leaving 8 bases not matched to a gene. This CDR3 comprises 15 residues. Per the germline V gene, CDR1 is SGHTA and CDR2 is FQGNSA. The CDR3 region has the DNA TGTGCCAGCAGCCCCCTAACGGGGGGGACCTACGAGCAGTACTTC. Translation: CASSPLTGGTYEQYF.

In nucleotides, the CDR3 is TGCAGTGCAAAGTGGGGGGACCACAATGAGCAGTTCTTC. Its protein product is CSAKWGDHNEQFF. This chain connects TRBV20-1 to TRBJ2-1, with a tentative D call TRBD2 (6 bases). The CDR3 is 13 amino acids. Germline lookup yields CDR1 DFQATT and CDR2 SNEGSKA (reference sequence). Trimming shortened V by 6 bases and J by 5 bases, and 14 bases separated the two germline ends.

For the CDR3, the DNA is TGTGCCAGCAGTGGGGGACAGGGAGGGATGAACACTGAAGCTTTCTTT. Its protein product is CASSGGQGGMNTEAFF. The V gene is TRBV6-1, the J gene TRBJ1-1; 9 bases match TRBD1. The CDR3 sequence is 16 residues long. The trim removed 4 bases at V and 0 bases at J, leaving 6 bases unmatched. CDR1 and CDR2 (germline): MNHNS, SASEGT.

V usage is TRBV18 and J usage is TRBJ2-7; 9 nucleotides agree with TRBD1. CDR3 length: 13 amino acids. Germline lookup yields CDR1 KGHSH and CDR2 LQKENI. The ends lost 6 bases at V and 7 bases at J; junction bases unmatched: 7. CDR3 loop: CASSGDRAEEQYF. CDR3 bases: TGTGCCAGCTCGGGGGACAGGGCGGAAGAGCAGTACTTC.

This clonotype was counted a few times. V and J are TRBV5-1 and TRBJ1-4; no reliable D call. Germline loops: CDR1 SGHRS, CDR2 YFSETQ. V was pared by 5 bases and J by 7 bases, with 18 bases between. CDR3 length equals 15 residues. The CDR3 here is CASSLAPGRLEKLFF. Written as DNA, the CDR3 is TGCGCCAGCAGTTTAGCACCCGGGCGGCTTGAAAAACTGTTTTTT.

This clonotype turned up a few times. V is TRBV6-2 or TRBV6-3 and J is TRBJ1-5; D is unclear. Between the trimmed V and J ends, which lost 0 bases and 7 bases, there was a span of 10 bases. CDR3 length: 14 residues. Germline CDR1 reads MNHEY; CDR2 reads SVGEGT. CDR3 nucleotide sequence: TGTGCCAGCAGTTACTCCGGAGAAGGCCAGCCCCAGCATTTT. It yields the protein CASSYSGEGQPQHF.

There are a few counts of this clonotype. The chain carries TRBV12-3 or TRBV12-4 and TRBJ2-5; D is undetermined. Trimming took off 0 bases at V and 7 bases at J, with 12 bases between the two ends. The CDR3 consists of 14 residues. This CDR3 reads CASSLAGGSGTQYF. The CDR3 DNA follows: TGTGCCAGCAGTTTAGCGGGTGGTTCAGGGACCCAGTACTTC.

This sequence joins TRBV5-1 and TRBJ2-1; 12 nucleotides match TRBD1. Trimming at V came to 4 bases and at J to 7 bases, leaving 6 bases not matched to a gene. Per the germline V gene, CDR1 is SGHRS and CDR2 is YFSETQ. CDR3 size: 15 residues. This CDR3 reads CASSRDRGPVNEQFF. In nucleotides, the CDR3 is TGCGCCAGCAGCAGGGACAGGGGGCCGGTTAATGAGCAGTTCTTC. The full variable domain, in which reference TRBV5-1 and TRBJ2-1 provide the parts outside the CDR3, is KAGVTQTPRYLIKTRGQQVTLSCSPISGHRSVSWYQQTPGQGLQFLFEYFSETQRNKGNFPGRFSGRQFSNSRSEMNVSTLELGDSALYLCASSRDRGPVNEQFFGPGTRLTVL.

This clonotype was recorded a few times. This chain links TRBV29-1 with TRBJ2-7; D is possibly TRBD2 (5 bases). There are 14 residues in the CDR3. V lost 3 bases and J lost 4, with 16 bases in between. Germline CDR1 and CDR2: SQVTM and ANQGSEA. The CDR3 here is CSVDSGLAPYEQYF. In DNA form, the CDR3 reads TGCAGCGTTGACTCTGGACTGGCCCCATACGAGCAGTACTTC.

The CDR3 region is CASRGSVAGELFF. For the CDR3, the DNA is TGTGCCAGCAGGGGGAGTGTGGCCGGGGAGCTGTTTTTT. This rearrangement joins TRBV28 to TRBJ2-2, with D possibly matching TRBD2 (5 bases). The CDR3 sequence is 13 residues long. V was cut by 6 bases and J by 6 bases, with 11 bases left in between. CDR1 and CDR2 (germline): MDHEN, SYDVKM.

The rearrangement links TRBV10-3 to TRBJ2-7, with 7 bases identical to TRBD1. Trimming cost V 7 bases and J 5 bases; bases outside gene matches: 5. This CDR3 is 12 amino acids long. Germline CDR1 is ENHRY and CDR2 is SYGVKD. CDR3 sequence: CAIKDRSHEQYF. The CDR3 DNA is TGTGCCATCAAGGACAGGTCCCACGAGCAGTACTTC.

This clonotype turned up a few times. The chain uses TRBV6-4 and TRBJ2-1, with 12 bases that match TRBD2. Germline values: CDR1 MRHNA, CDR2 SNTAGT. The V gene end was trimmed by 6 bases and the J gene end by 8 bases; junction bases not matched to a gene: 8. This CDR3 is built from 15 residues. This CDR3 reads CASSPSGGAGDEQFF. Here the CDR3 DNA reads TGTGCCAGCAGCCCTAGCGGGGGGGCGGGTGATGAGCAGTTCTTC.

This clonotype was picked up one time. This sequence joins TRBV12-3 or TRBV12-4 and TRBJ2-1; 13 bases line up with TRBD2. J was trimmed by 7 bases and V by 1 base; bases with no gene match: 7. The CDR3 extends over 17 amino acids. Written as DNA, the CDR3 is TGTGCCAGCAGTTTAGAGGGACTAGCGGGGTGGGGGAATGAGCAGTTCTTC. Protein: CASSLEGLAGWGNEQFF.

CDR3 loop: CASSGGITYEQYF. The CDR3, as DNA: TGTGCCAGCAGCGGGGGTATAACGTACGAGCAGTACTTC. The J gene is TRBJ2-7, the V gene TRBV7-9; the D call may be TRBD1 or TRBD2 (5 bases each). The ends were cut back, 5 bases at V and 4 bases at J, with 12 bases in the middle. The CDR3 is 13 amino acids. From germline, CDR1 is SEHNR and CDR2 FQNEAQ (reference sequence).

The chain joins TRBV5-1 to TRBJ2-2, with 8 nucleotides matching TRBD2. CDR1 SGHRS and CDR2 YFSETQ come from the germline V gene. This CDR3 comprises 15 residues. Trimming removed 0 bases from V and 3 bases from J; junction bases left unmatched: 1. CDR3 residues: CASSLELADTGELFF. The CDR3 DNA sequence: TGCGCCAGCAGCTTGGAACTAGCGGACACCGGGGAGCTGTTTTTT.

As to this clonotype: A read error may be the cause here, since a much bigger clone is one base away. The chain links TRBV28 to TRBJ1-1; no clear D. Germline V gives CDR1 MDHEN, CDR2 SYDVKM. The CDR3 is 14 residues long. The CDR3 bases are TGTGCCGGCAGTTTATCGAGTCGGGACACTGAAGCTTTCTTT. This codes for CAGSLSSRDTEAFF.

The chain is built from TRBV7-9 and TRBJ2-7; a weak D match, TRBD1 (5 bases). V was shortened by 2 bases and J by 2 bases, with 10 bases between the two germline ends. There are 14 residues in the CDR3. Germline V gene data show CDR1 as SEHNR and CDR2 as FQNEAQ (reference sequence). In nucleotides, the CDR3 is TGTGCCAGCAGCTTAAAGGGGCCGGCCTACGAGCAGTACTTC. Encoded protein: CASSLKGPAYEQYF.

This clonotype occurred a few times. The CDR3 coding sequence is TGCGCCAGCAGCCCGGGACTAACTAGCACAGATACGCAGTATTTT. It codes for CASSPGLTSTDTQYF. V gene TRBV4-3 combines with J gene TRBJ2-3, with TRBD2 matching over 7 bases. The germline V gene encodes CDR1 LGHNA and CDR2 YSLEER. V was clipped by 4 bases and J by 0 bases; unmatched bases: 4. The CDR3 runs to 15 residues.

J is TRBJ2-6 and V is TRBV30; TRBD2 matches at 9 bases. CDR3 length equals 13 residues. Germline CDR1 is GTSNPN and CDR2 is SVGIG (reference sequence). In DNA, the CDR3 is TGTGCGCGGGAGGGGACTGGGGCCAACGTCCTGACTTTC. The encoded protein is CAREGTGANVLTF.

This clonotype has a handful of counts. The gene calls are TRBV10-3 and TRBJ2-2; 8 bases match TRBD1. The V and J ends lost 4 bases and 4 bases, in that order; junction bases with no gene match: 2. The CDR3 consists of 14 residues. CDR1 and CDR2 (germline): ENHRY, SYGVKD. This chain's CDR3 is CAISAGGSTGELFF. DNA for the CDR3: TGTGCCATCAGTGCAGGGGGCAGCACCGGGGAGCTGTTTTTT.

This clonotype was observed a few times. V is TRBV20-1 and J is TRBJ1-4; D is unclear. V was pared by 0 bases and J by 6 bases, with 17 bases between. The CDR3 covers 16 residues. Per germline, CDR1 DFQATT and CDR2 SNEGSKA (reference sequence). As DNA, the CDR3 is TGCAGTGCTAGAGATCATTATCGGGGAGCCGATGAAAAACTGTTTTTT. As protein: CSARDHYRGADEKLFF.

This rearrangement joins TRBV6-5 to TRBJ2-7; 12 bases align to TRBD2. Germline V gene sequence: CDR1 MNHEY, CDR2 SVGAGI. The J segment lost 6 bases and the V segment lost 4 bases, leaving 10 bases of the junction unmatched. CDR3 length: 16 residues. This CDR3 is CASSSRLAGVGREQYF. The CDR3, as DNA: TGTGCCAGCAGTTCCAGACTAGCGGGAGTGGGGCGCGAGCAGTACTTC.

The sample holds many counts of this clonotype. The chain is built from TRBV20-1 and TRBJ2-2; 7 nucleotides agree with TRBD2. V was pared by 5 bases and J by 3 bases, with 6 bases of the junction left unmatched. The CDR3 loop spans 14 amino acids. The germline CDR1 and CDR2 sequences are DFQATT and SNEGSKA (reference sequence). The CDR3 nucleotides are TGCAGTGCTCTGTTGCGGGAGTACACCGGGGAGCTGTTTTTT. It encodes CSALLREYTGELFF.